This record covers a single TCR beta chain. Seattle patients were enrolled while actively infected and followed longitudinally. These data originate in a study of blood T cell repertoires in COVID-19. Study in general: There were acute and convalescent COVID-19 samples, and they came from the United States, Italy and Spain. Nucleic acid was either cDNA or gDNA, and it came from T cells, B-cell-depleted T cells, or PBMCs.

As originally analysed: Estimation of nucleated cell counts relied on the amplification of reference gene primers. The data were produced by immunoSEQ multiplex PCR, yet TCRdb's version contains in-frame clones alone and is incomplete. For V, J and clone size, that table is used; D and trimming come from the DNA. Of approximately 270,000 clones in the sample, approximately 85% were seen once. The TCR comes from a human donor with COVID-19, enrolled during active disease. The donor label of this sample is uncertain. What was sequenced was peripheral blood.

The CDR3 DNA is TGTGCCATCAGCCGGGGGGACTCCCGTTTCTATGGCTACACCTTC. This sequence encodes CAISRGDSRFYGYTF. The chain combines TRBV10-3 with TRBJ1-2, with D possibly TRBD1 on 5 matching bases. Trimming left V 6 bases short and J 4 bases short, with 18 bases between. This CDR3 has 15 residues. Looked up from germline, CDR1 is ENHRY and CDR2 is SYGVKD.